Presented here are 30 T cell receptor beta chains from one specimen sequenced in a study of blood T cells in healthy people across ages. A J-beta primer mix and a sample-barcoded 5' primer were used in a second PCR of roughly 6 to 12 cycles. TCRdb re-called the 5' RACE reads with MiXCR, one entry per CDR3 protein. The sample lists roughly 830,000 distinct CDR3 sequences, less than 80% occurring once. The material sequenced was blood. The receptors here all came from a man younger than 45 in good health.

This chain joins TRBV20-1 and TRBJ2-1; no clear D. The DNA end lines up better with TRBJ2-7; the J call may be wrong. CDR3 size: 15 residues. From germline, CDR1 is DFQATT and CDR2 SNEGSKA (reference sequence). CDR3 bases: TGCAGTGCTGGGTCAACCGGGTACTCCTACAATGAGCAGTACTTC. It translates to CSAGSTGYSYNEQYF.

The chain joins TRBV15 to TRBJ2-3, with D perhaps matching TRBD1 (5 bases). CDR1 and CDR2 from the germline V gene are LNHNV and YYDKDF (reference sequence). Trimming cost V 0 bases and J 2 bases, with 12 bases left between them. The CDR3 runs to 16 residues. The CDR3 spells CATSRDRTPTTDTQYF. DNA for the CDR3: TGTGCCACCAGCAGAGATAGGACACCGACCACAGATACGCAGTATTTT.

V gene TRBV7-9 combines with J gene TRBJ1-4; TRBD1 might be the D (6 bases). Trimming removed 5 bases from V and 5 bases from J, with 21 bases in between. The CDR3 sequence is 17 residues long. CDR1 is SEHNR, CDR2 FQNEAQ, per germline (reference sequence). The CDR3 nucleotides are TGTGCCAGCAGCCCCACCACGCAGGGGAGGGCCAATGAAAAACTGTTTTTT. It yields the protein CASSPTTQGRANEKLFF. Drawing the rest from reference TRBV7-9 and TRBJ1-4, the complete variable domain is DTGVSQNPRHKITKRGQNVTFRCDPISEHNRLYWYRQTLGQGPEFLTYFQNEAQLEKSRLLSDRFSAERPKGSFSTLEIQRTEQGDSAMYLCASSPTTQGRANEKLFFGSGTQLSVL.

This sequence joins TRBV4-3 and TRBJ2-5; a weak D match, TRBD1 (8 bases). Germline V gene data show CDR1 as LGHNA and CDR2 as YSLEER. The CDR3 is made up of 16 amino acids. V was trimmed by 2 bases and J by 1 base, leaving 14 bases between them. CDR3 amino acids: CASSQTGGGLQETQYF. The DNA of the CDR3 is TGCGCCAGCAGCCAAACAGGGGGGGGGCTCCAAGAGACCCAGTACTTC.

The chain links TRBV7-3 to TRBJ2-1; 7 bases fit TRBD2. CDR3 size: 16 residues. V lost 5 bases to trimming and J lost 3 bases; unmatched junction nucleotides: 10. Germline lookup yields CDR1 SGHTA and CDR2 FQGTGA. The CDR3 reads CASSPNWGGSYNEQFF. CDR3 coding DNA: TGTGCCAGCAGCCCCAATTGGGGGGGGAGCTACAATGAGCAGTTCTTC.

Of note for this clonotype: One end of the junction fails to match germline, which may point to a read error. V usage is TRBV28 and J usage is TRBJ2-2; no clear D gene. The CDR3 loop spans 14 amino acids. In germline, CDR1 is MDHEN, CDR2 SYDVKM. Here the CDR3 reads CASSDSPNTRELFF. The CDR3 nucleotides are TGTGCCAGCAGTGATTCCCCGAACACCAGGGAGCTGTTTTTT.

The V gene is TRBV6-1, the J gene TRBJ2-1; D call uncertain. The V end was cut by 8 bases, the J end by 9 bases, with 14 bases between. The CDR3 is 12 amino acids. Germline V lookup: CDR1 MNHNS, CDR2 SASEGT. DNA for the CDR3: TGTGCCAGCGGACCAGTGGGCGGTGAGCAGTTCTTC. It specifies CASGPVGGEQFF.

The chain is built from TRBV21-1 and TRBJ2-1; TRBD1 is taken as the D call from the table, unchecked against the DNA. TRBV21-1 is given as a pseudogene. This CDR3 region has 18 residues. This CDR3 reads CASSKNPPGGPSYNEQFF. CDR3 in DNA: TGTGCCAGCAGCAAAAATCCTCCCGGGGGCCCCTCCTACAATGAGCAGTTCTTC.

The chain employs TRBV5-6 and TRBJ2-3, with D unclear. CDR1 SGHDT and CDR2 YYEEEE come from the germline V gene. The V end lost 4 bases, the J end lost 0 bases, and 15 bases lay between the germline ends. CDR3 length: 16 amino acids. The CDR3 protein is CASSDWGIVSTDTQYF. The CDR3 nucleotides read TGTGCCAGCAGCGACTGGGGAATCGTTAGCACAGATACGCAGTATTTT.

This clonotype occurred a few times. The genes are TRBV29-1 and TRBJ2-5; D may be TRBD2 (6 bases). Looked up from germline, CDR1 is SQVTM and CDR2 is ANQGSEA. Trimming removed 5 bases at V and 3 bases at J, with 13 bases between. The CDR3 is 13 residues long. This CDR3 reads CSVLWRGEETQYF. Written as DNA, the CDR3 is TGCAGCGTTCTCTGGCGGGGCGAAGAGACCCAGTACTTC.

The chain combines TRBV7-2 with TRBJ2-1; 9 bases are a match to TRBD2. The CDR3 sequence is 17 residues long. Losses at the gene ends were 3 bases for V and 13 bases for J; bases not matched to a gene: 19. CDR1 and CDR2 from the germline V gene are SGHTA and FQGNSA. CDR3 residues: CASSFPQRGGEYETQFF. DNA of the CDR3: TGTGCCAGCAGCTTCCCCCAACGCGGGGGGGAATATGAGACCCAGTTCTTC.

This clonotype has more than one count but fewer than ten. CDR3 region: CASSLISQGGGNQPQHF. DNA of the CDR3: TGTGCCAGCAGCTTAATATCCCAGGGAGGTGGCAATCAGCCCCAGCATTTT. The chain carries TRBV7-2 and TRBJ1-5, with a possible D match to TRBD1 (5 bases). This CDR3 region has 17 residues. CDR1 is SGHTA, CDR2 FQGNSA, per germline. V dropped 2 bases and J dropped 2 bases, with 16 bases sitting between them.

The CDR3 bases are TGTGCCAGCAGTCCGGAGCACAATGAGCAGTTCTTC. It codes for CASSPEHNEQFF. The chain combines TRBV12-3 or TRBV12-4 with TRBJ2-1; D call uncertain. CDR3 length equals 12 residues. Trimming took 5 bases from V and 5 from J, leaving 7 bases between them.

The V and J genes are TRBV20-1 and TRBJ2-1; 7 nucleotides match TRBD2. Gene TRBJ2-7 matches the end of the DNA better, so the J call may be wrong. The CDR3 length is 13 residues. The V gene's germline CDR1 is DFQATT and CDR2 SNEGSKA (reference sequence). CDR3 amino acids: CSARGLADHEQYF. The CDR3 bases are TGCAGTGCTAGAGGACTAGCTGACCACGAGCAGTACTTC.

The J gene is TRBJ2-1, the V gene TRBV20-1; a weak D match, TRBD2 (7 bases). V lost 1 base and J lost 0, with 16 bases in between. The V gene's germline CDR1 is DFQATT and CDR2 SNEGSKA (reference sequence). CDR3 length equals 17 residues. CDR3 protein: CSARVRRGASSYNEQFF. CDR3 in DNA: TGCAGTGCTAGAGTCCGTCGGGGGGCCAGCTCCTACAATGAGCAGTTCTTC.

CDR3 bases: TGTGCCAGCAGTGGGACAGGGTCTGGGGCCAACGTCCTGACTTTC. This codes for CASSGTGSGANVLTF. The chain uses TRBV2 and TRBJ2-6; TRBD1 aligns across 8 bases. Per the germline V gene, CDR1 is SNHLY and CDR2 is FYNNEI. The J segment lost 1 base and the V segment lost 4 bases, leaving 0 bases of the junction unmatched. The CDR3 spans 15 residues.

The V and J genes are TRBV20-1 and TRBJ2-3; TRBD1 is a possible D gene (6 bases). The CDR3 is 15 residues long. The V and J ends lost 6 bases and 2 bases respectively, with 18 bases between them. Germline V gives CDR1 DFQATT, CDR2 SNEGSKA (reference sequence). Written as DNA, the CDR3 is TGCAGTGCCCCCACAGGGCCCTCATTCACAGATACGCAGTATTTT. It codes for CSAPTGPSFTDTQYF.

The chain links TRBV13 to TRBJ2-1, with a possible D match to TRBD1 (6 bases). Germline CDR1 reads PRHDT; CDR2 reads FYEKMQ (reference sequence). V lost 5 bases to trimming and J lost 0 bases, with 11 bases between them. This CDR3 is built from 15 residues. The CDR3 loop reads CASSPWGHSYNEQFF. Here the CDR3 DNA reads TGTGCCAGCAGCCCCTGGGGGCACTCCTACAATGAGCAGTTCTTC.

The genes are TRBV12-3 or TRBV12-4 and TRBJ2-3; 15 bases line up with TRBD2. This CDR3 has 18 amino acids. V trimming: 11 bases; J trimming: 2 bases; junction bases outside the gene matches: 14. The CDR3 sequence is CACPTGTSGGSPTDTQYF. In DNA form, the CDR3 reads TGTGCCTGCCCAACCGGGACTAGCGGGGGGTCTCCCACAGATACGCAGTATTTT.

The V and J genes are TRBV7-2 and TRBJ2-7; TRBD1 aligns across 8 bases. Germline V gene data show CDR1 as SGHTA and CDR2 as FQGNSA. Trimming cost V 3 bases and J 4 bases; bases outside gene matches: 17. This CDR3 has 18 amino acids. The DNA for the CDR3 is TGTGCCAGCAGCTTGCCGGGACAGGTCAACCCTAGGGCGTACGAGCAGTACTTC. Protein: CASSLPGQVNPRAYEQYF.

The J gene is TRBJ2-3, the V gene TRBV7-2; 12 bases align to TRBD2. V shed 5 bases, J shed 5 bases, and the junction held 8 bases outside the gene matches. The CDR3 loop spans 16 amino acids. The germline V gene encodes CDR1 SGHTA and CDR2 FQGNSA. CDR3 protein: CASSIPTSGGRDTQYF. The CDR3 DNA follows: TGTGCCAGCAGCATACCCACTAGCGGGGGGAGAGATACGCAGTATTTT.

The table lists this clonotype with a count of one. V is TRBV5-5 and J is TRBJ2-1; 13 bases fit TRBD2. Germline CDR1 is SGHKS and CDR2 is YYEKEE (reference sequence). The J segment lost 10 bases and the V segment lost 4 bases, leaving 8 bases of the junction unmatched. This CDR3 has 15 residues. Here the CDR3 DNA reads TGTGCCAGCAGCCCGGGACTAGCGGGGTCAAAGGAGCAGTTCTTC. Its protein is CASSPGLAGSKEQFF.

This clonotype has a count of ten or more. This sequence joins TRBV2 and TRBJ2-6, with 12 bases lining up with TRBD2. Germline V CDR1 and CDR2: SNHLY, FYNNEI. The V and J ends lost 4 bases and 0 bases, in that order; junction bases with no gene match: 4. The CDR3 loop spans 18 amino acids. The CDR3 sequence is CASSGLAGANSGANVLTF. For the CDR3, the DNA is TGTGCCAGCAGTGGACTAGCGGGGGCCAACTCTGGGGCCAACGTCCTGACTTTC. Full variable domain (missing parts from reference TRBV2 and TRBJ2-6): EPEVTQTPSHQVTQMGQEVILRCVPISNHLYFYWYRQILGQKVEFLVSFYNNEISEKSEIFDDQFSVERPDGSNFTLKIRSTKLEDSAMYFCASSGLAGANSGANVLTFGAGSRLTVL.

The rearrangement joins TRBV25-1 to TRBJ2-1, with D possibly being TRBD2 (5 bases). The CDR3 is 14 residues long. The germline V and J ends were trimmed by 3 bases and 4 bases, with 10 bases remaining between them. Germline lookup yields CDR1 MGHDK and CDR2 SYGVNS. The CDR3 sequence is CASSDRADYNEQFF. The DNA of the CDR3 is TGTGCCAGCAGTGATCGAGCGGATTACAATGAGCAGTTCTTC.

This sequence joins TRBV6-5 and TRBJ2-1; D may be TRBD1 (5 bases). V was cut by 5 bases and J by 9 bases, with 20 bases left in between. This CDR3 has 15 amino acids. The germline CDR1 and CDR2 sequences are MNHEY and SVGAGI. CDR3 in amino acids: CASSDDSLSEGEQFF. For the CDR3, the DNA is TGTGCCAGCAGTGACGACAGCCTCAGCGAAGGTGAGCAGTTCTTC.

The chain links TRBV7-2 to TRBJ2-2, with 7 bases lining up with TRBD2. Trimming removed 5 bases from V and 1 base from J; junction bases left unmatched: 4. The CDR3 covers 15 residues. CDR1 and CDR2 (germline): SGHTA, FQGNSA. The CDR3 is CASSATSLNTGELFF. CDR3 nucleotide sequence: TGTGCCAGCAGCGCGACTAGCCTGAACACCGGGGAGCTGTTTTTT.

V is TRBV2 and J is TRBJ2-5; no firm D call. Near its end, the DNA agrees better with TRBJ2-7, so the J call may be wrong. CDR3 length equals 15 residues. Germline lookup yields CDR1 SNHLY and CDR2 FYNNEI. The chain's CDR3 is CASSERVLVPYEQYF. The CDR3 coding sequence is TGTGCCAGCAGTGAAAGGGTGCTAGTCCCCTACGAGCAGTACTTC.

The J gene is TRBJ2-4, the V gene TRBV6-5; 7 bases fit TRBD1. The J call is in doubt because the DNA end fits TRBJ2-5 better. There are 14 residues in the CDR3. The germline gives CDR1 MNHEY, CDR2 SVGAGI. This CDR3 reads CASSDDRVRKTQYF. Here the CDR3 DNA reads TGTGCCAGCAGTGATGACAGGGTGAGGAAGACCCAGTACTTC.

The J gene is TRBJ2-4, the V gene TRBV12-3 or TRBV12-4; 8 bases agree with TRBD1. The CDR3 has 16 amino acids. The V segment lost 6 bases and the J segment 8 bases; nucleotides outside the gene matches: 15. The CDR3: CASSPGRTGNLYIQYF. The CDR3 coding sequence is TGTGCCAGCAGCCCAGGGCGGACAGGGAATTTGTACATTCAGTACTTC.

This chain links TRBV7-6 with TRBJ2-7; 7 positions agree with TRBD2. The CDR3 loop spans 13 amino acids. Germline-derived CDR1 and CDR2 are SGHVS and FNYEAQ. Losses at the gene ends were 8 bases for V and 7 bases for J; bases not matched to a gene: 11. In nucleotides, the CDR3 is TGTGCCAGCGCTAACGGGGCGGGGGATGAGCAGTACTTC. Translated, it gives CASANGAGDEQYF.